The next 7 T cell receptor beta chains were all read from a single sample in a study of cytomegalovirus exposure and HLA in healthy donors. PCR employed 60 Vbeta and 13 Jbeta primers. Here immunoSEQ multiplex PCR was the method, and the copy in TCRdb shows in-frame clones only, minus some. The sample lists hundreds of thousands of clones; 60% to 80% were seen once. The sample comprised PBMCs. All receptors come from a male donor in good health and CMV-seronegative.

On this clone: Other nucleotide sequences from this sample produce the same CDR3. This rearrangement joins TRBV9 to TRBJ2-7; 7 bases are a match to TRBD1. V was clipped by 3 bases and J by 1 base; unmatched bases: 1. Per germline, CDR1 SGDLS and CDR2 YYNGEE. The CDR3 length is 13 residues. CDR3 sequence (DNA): TGTGCCAGCAGCGGGACAGGTTCCTACGAGCAGTACTTC. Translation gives CASSGTGSYEQYF.

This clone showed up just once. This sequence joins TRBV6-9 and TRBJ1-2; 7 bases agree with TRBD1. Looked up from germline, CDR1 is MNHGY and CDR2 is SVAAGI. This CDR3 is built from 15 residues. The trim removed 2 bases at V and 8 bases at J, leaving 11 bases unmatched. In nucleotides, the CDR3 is TGTGCCAGCAGTTATAAAGACAGGGAATCTAGGGGCTACACCTTC. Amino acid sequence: CASSYKDRESRGYTF.

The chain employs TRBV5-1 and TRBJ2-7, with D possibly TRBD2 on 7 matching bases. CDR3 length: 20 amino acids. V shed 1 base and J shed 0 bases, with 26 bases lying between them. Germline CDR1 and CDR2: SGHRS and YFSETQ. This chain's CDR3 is CASSLRRGGDGLGSSYEQYF. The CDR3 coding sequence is TGCGCCAGCAGCTTGCGGAGGGGGGGTGACGGACTCGGGAGCTCCTACGAGCAGTACTTC.

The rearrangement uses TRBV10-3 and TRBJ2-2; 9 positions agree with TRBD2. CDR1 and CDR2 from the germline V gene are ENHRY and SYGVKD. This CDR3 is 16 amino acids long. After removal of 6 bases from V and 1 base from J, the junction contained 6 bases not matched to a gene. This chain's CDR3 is CAIRPGLARNTGELFF. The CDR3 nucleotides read TGTGCCATCAGACCTGGACTAGCGAGGAACACCGGGGAGCTGTTTTTT.

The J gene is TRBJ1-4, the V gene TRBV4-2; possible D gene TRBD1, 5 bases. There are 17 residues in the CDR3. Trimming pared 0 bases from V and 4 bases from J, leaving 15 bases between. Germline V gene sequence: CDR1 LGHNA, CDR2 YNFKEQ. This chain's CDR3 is CASSQDGGRDYNEKLFF. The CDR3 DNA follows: TGTGCCAGCAGCCAAGATGGGGGAAGGGACTATAATGAAAAACTGTTTTTT.

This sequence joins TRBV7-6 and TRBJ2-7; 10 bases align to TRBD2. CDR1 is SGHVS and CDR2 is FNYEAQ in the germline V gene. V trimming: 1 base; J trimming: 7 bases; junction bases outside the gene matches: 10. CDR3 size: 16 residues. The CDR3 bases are TGTGCCAGCAGCTTAGGGACTAGCGGTGCCGGGAGAGAGCAGTACTTC. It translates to CASSLGTSGAGREQYF. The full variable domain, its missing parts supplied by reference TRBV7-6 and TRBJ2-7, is GAGVSQSPRYKVTKRGQDVALRCDPISGHVSLYWYRQALGQGPEFLTYFNYEAQQDKSGLPNDRFSAERPEGSISTLTIQRTEQRDSAMYRCASSLGTSGAGREQYFGPGTRLTVT.

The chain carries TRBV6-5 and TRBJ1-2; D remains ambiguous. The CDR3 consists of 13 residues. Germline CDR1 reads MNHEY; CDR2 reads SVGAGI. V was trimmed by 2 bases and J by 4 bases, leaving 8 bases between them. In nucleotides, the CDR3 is TGTGCCAGCAGTTACACGGCAGGCTATGGCTACACCTTC. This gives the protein CASSYTAGYGYTF.